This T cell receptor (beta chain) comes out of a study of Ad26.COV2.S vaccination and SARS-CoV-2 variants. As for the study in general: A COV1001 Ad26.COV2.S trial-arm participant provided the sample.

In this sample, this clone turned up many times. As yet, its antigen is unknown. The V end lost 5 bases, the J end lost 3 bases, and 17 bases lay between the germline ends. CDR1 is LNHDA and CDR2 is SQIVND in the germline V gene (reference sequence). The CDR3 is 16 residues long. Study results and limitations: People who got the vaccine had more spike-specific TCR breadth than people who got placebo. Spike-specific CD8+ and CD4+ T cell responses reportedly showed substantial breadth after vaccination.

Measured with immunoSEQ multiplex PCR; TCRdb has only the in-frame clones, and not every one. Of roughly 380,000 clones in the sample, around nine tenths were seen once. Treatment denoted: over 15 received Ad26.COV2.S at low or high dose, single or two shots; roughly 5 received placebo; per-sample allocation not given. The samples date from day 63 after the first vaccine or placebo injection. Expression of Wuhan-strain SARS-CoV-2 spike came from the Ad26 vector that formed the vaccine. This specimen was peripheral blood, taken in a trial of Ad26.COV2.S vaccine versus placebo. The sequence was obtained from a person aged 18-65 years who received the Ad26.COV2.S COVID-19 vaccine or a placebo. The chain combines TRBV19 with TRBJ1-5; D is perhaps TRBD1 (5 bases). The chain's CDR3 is CASSADEGLFNQPQHF. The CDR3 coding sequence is TGTGCCAGTAGTGCGGATGAGGGGCTATTCAATCAGCCCCAGCATTTT.